What follows is one TCR beta chain and its context. Measured with immunoSEQ multiplex PCR; TCRdb has only the in-frame clones, and not every one. The profile shows more than 200,000 clones, less than 90% of them singletons. This entry is derived from a study of blood T cell repertoires in COVID-19. Study context: T cells, B-cell-depleted T cells, or PBMCs supplied cDNA or gDNA.

This CDR3 contains 17 residues. J lost 6 bases, V lost 0 bases, and 7 bases had no gene match. Germline-derived CDR1 and CDR2 are MGHRA and YSYEKL. Sequencing input: peripheral blood. J is TRBJ2-2 and V is TRBV4-1; 10 bases match TRBD2. The source is a man aged 30 to 45 with active or convalescent COVID-19. CDR3 amino acids: CASSQEVLAGNSGELFF. DNA of the CDR3: TGCGCCAGCAGCCAAGAGGTACTAGCGGGGAATTCCGGGGAGCTGTTTTTT.